What follows is one TCR beta chain and its context. Its target is unknown. It was with 60 Vbeta and 13 Jbeta primers that the PCR ran. Produced via immunoSEQ multiplex PCR; TCRdb's table is partial and in-frame only. Counted here are around 120,000 clones, roughly 80% occurring once; the ten biggest clones make up over 5%. This entry comes from a study of cytomegalovirus exposure and HLA in healthy donors. Study-wide background: Of 300 to 500 genotyped donors, roughly 80% clustered with self-reported Caucasian donors.

Whole-study findings and limits: Most observed TCR sequences were rare, whereas some public TCRs were detected in many donors.

The CDR3 length is 13 residues. Germline lookup yields CDR1 MNHNS and CDR2 SASEGT. V gave up 1 base and J gave up 13 bases; unmatched junction bases: 9. The V and J genes are TRBV6-1 and TRBJ1-2; 7 bases fit TRBD1. The sequenced sample consisted of PBMCs. The clonotype comes from a female donor in good health and CMV-seropositive. DNA for the CDR3: TGTGCCAGCAGTGAAGGACAGGGCGACGGGCGCACCTTC. This sequence encodes CASSEGQGDGRTF.